A selection of T cell receptor beta chains follows, all from one sample in a study of T cell changes during pregnancy in multiple sclerosis. Generated by immunoSEQ multiplex PCR, the TCRdb table keeps only in-frame clones and is missing some. The sample lists over 80,000 clones; over 75% were seen once. The sample here was peripheral blood, taken in the second trimester of pregnancy. The source of these receptors is a female donor in good health, enrolled as a control in a pregnancy study. The CDR3 runs from the conserved cysteine through the conserved F or W. Fields, in order: clone size, J gene, V gene, D gene, CDR3 DNA, CDR3 protein. A D gene is named only where the DNA matches it firmly. Clone size appears in some rows only: once, few, many, or a class for an expanded clone.

NA	TRBJ2-7	TRBV9	NA	TGTGCCAGCAGCAGAGGGTTCACTAGCCTGGGCGAGCAGTACTTC	CASSRGFTSLGEQYF
NA	TRBJ1-5	TRBV19	NA	TGTGCCAGTAGTATAAGTCCGGGGCCCCAGCATTTT	CASSISPGPQHF
NA	TRBJ2-1	TRBV7-9	TRBD2	TGTGCCAGCAGCTTTCAAGCGGGGAGTTGGGTTGAGCAGTTCTTC	CASSFQAGSWVEQFF
NA	TRBJ2-3	TRBV10-3	NA	TGTGCCATCAGTGATCTAGCCGACACAGATACGCAGTATTTT	CAISDLADTDTQYF
once	TRBJ1-3	TRBV6-6	NA	TGTGCCAGCTTGACAGGTCCGCTTAGCTCTGGAAACACCATATATTTT	CASLTGPLSSGNTIYF
NA	TRBJ1-2	TRBV6-5	NA	TGTGCCAGCAGTTCTACTAACTATGGCTACACCTTC	CASSSTNYGYTF
NA	TRBJ1-1	TRBV7-2	NA	TGTGCCAGCAGCTTAGGCAGTAACACTGAAGCTTTCTTT	CASSLGSNTEAFF
NA	TRBJ1-2	TRBV7-8	NA	TGTGCCAGCAGCTTGAGAGGTTACGGGTTGTCCACGCGTATTAACTATGGCTACACCTTC	CASSLRGYGLSTRINYGYTF
NA	TRBJ1-1	TRBV11-2	NA	TGTGCCAGCAGTTTAGGGTGGCGGGACACTGAAGCTTTCTTT	CASSLGWRDTEAFF
NA	TRBJ2-5	TRBV7-2	TRBD2	TGTGCCAGCAGTGAGGGACTAGGGTGGCAAGAGACCCAGTACTTC	CASSEGLGWQETQYF
NA	TRBJ1-3	TRBV9	NA	TGTGCCAGCAGCGTAGATCGGCCTAGCCCTGGAAACACCATATATTTT	CASSVDRPSPGNTIYF
once	TRBJ1-1	TRBV18	NA	TGTGCCAGCTCACCATGGGGGCTAGGGAAGAACACTGAAGCTTTCTTT	CASSPWGLGKNTEAFF
once	TRBJ1-6	TRBV6-4	NA	TGTGCCAGCAGTGACTCCACAGGCCGCCCCCTCCACTTT	CASSDSTGRPLHF
NA	TRBJ2-3	TRBV5-1	NA	TGCGCCAGCAGCTTGGGAAATGCCGGGATCCCGACAGATACGCAGTATTTT	CASSLGNAGIPTDTQYF
NA	TRBJ2-7	TRBV7-2	TRBD1	TGTGCCAGCAGCTTTGGGACAGGTGCATACGAGCAGTACTTC	CASSFGTGAYEQYF
NA	TRBJ2-7	TRBV9	NA	TGTGCCAGCAGCCCTAGTCCTCCGGGACTTGGGTCCTACGAGCAGTACTTC	CASSPSPPGLGSYEQYF
NA	TRBJ1-1	TRBV28	TRBD1	TGTGCCAGCAGTTTCCCATCCGGGACAGTGAACACTGAAGCTTTCTTT	CASSFPSGTVNTEAFF
NA	TRBJ2-7	TRBV6-5	TRBD1	TGTGCCAGCAGTTACACGACAGGGTACGAGCAGTACTTC	CASSYTTGYEQYF
NA	TRBJ2-5	TRBV19	NA	TGTGCCAGTAGGGCCCCGCCCCAAGAGACCCAGTACTTC	CASRAPPQETQYF
NA	TRBJ2-2	TRBV19	NA	TGTGCCAGTAGTATAGTTTCGGGGGAGCTGTTTTTT	CASSIVSGELFF
NA	TRBJ1-2	TRBV12-5	NA	TGTGCTAGTGGTTTGGTACTAGACGTTGGCTATGGCTACACCTTC	CASGLVLDVGYGYTF
NA	TRBJ1-2	TRBV7-2	NA	TGTGCCAGCAGCCCTAGAGGCGTGGCTTATGGCTACACCTTC	CASSPRGVAYGYTF
NA	TRBJ1-1	TRBV5-4	TRBD1	TGTGCCAGCAGCCCCAGACAACTTCAGGGGGACACTGAAGCTTTCTTT	CASSPRQLQGDTEAFF
once	TRBJ2-7	TRBV27	NA	TGTGCCAGCAGTTTATTGGGGCAGGGCACCTACGAGCAGTACTTC	CASSLLGQGTYEQYF
NA	TRBJ2-1	TRBV4-2	TRBD2	TGTGCCAGCAGCCAAGATAAGGGCGGGGGGGCCAATAATGAGCAGTTCTTC	CASSQDKGGGANNEQFF
NA	TRBJ1-2	TRBV5-6	NA	TGTGCCAGCAGCTTGCCCGGGATCGATGGCTACACCTTC	CASSLPGIDGYTF
NA	TRBJ1-1	TRBV28	NA	TGTGCCAGCAGACTCTCTGAGGCTGAAGCTTTCTTT	CASRLSEAEAFF
NA	TRBJ2-2	TRBV27	NA	TGTGCCAGCAGTTTAGGGCCAGCCGGGGAGCTGTTTTTT	CASSLGPAGELFF
once	TRBJ1-5	TRBV5-5	TRBD1	TGTGCCAGCAGCGCGGGGGGGACAGAGGTTCAGCCCCAGCATTTT	CASSAGGTEVQPQHF
NA	TRBJ2-1	TRBV19	TRBD1	TGTGCCACCCTAACAGGGGGCGGTTTGAATGAGCAGTTCTTC	CATLTGGGLNEQFF
NA	TRBJ2-7	TRBV6-5	NA	TGTGCCAGCAGGCTGTCCCAGGCCCCCTACGAGCAGTACTTC	CASRLSQAPYEQYF
NA	TRBJ2-1	TRBV28	NA	TGTGCCAGCAGTTTCCAGGGCAGTCCCTACAATGAGCAGTTCTTC	CASSFQGSPYNEQFF
once	TRBJ2-3	TRBV28	TRBD1	TGTGCCAGCAGGATACCGGGACAGGGGGCCGGGGATACGCAGTATTTT	CASRIPGQGAGDTQYF
NA	TRBJ1-4	TRBV14	NA	TGTGCCAGCAGACTGACAGGATGGAGTGAAAAACTGTTTTTT	CASRLTGWSEKLFF
NA	TRBJ1-4	TRBV18	TRBD1	TGTGCCAGCTCACCGATGGACAGGGGTGAAAAACTGTTTTTT	CASSPMDRGEKLFF
NA	TRBJ2-7	TRBV6-5	TRBD2	TGTGCCAGCAGTCGACCGGGACTAGCGGGAGGCCGGGAGTACTTC	CASSRPGLAGGREYF
once	TRBJ1-4	TRBV23-1	NA	TGCGCCAGCAGTCAATCACGGCAGGGGCCTTGGTTGGGAACTAATGAAAAACTGTTTTTT	CASSQSRQGPWLGTNEKLFF
NA	TRBJ1-4	TRBV30	TRBD1	TGTGCCTGGAGTCTCGGGACAGCAACTAATGAAAAACTGTTTTTT	CAWSLGTATNEKLFF
NA	TRBJ2-3	TRBV7-2	TRBD2	TGTGCCAGCAGCTCGGGGGGACCTAGGGCGGCTGAGCAGTATTTT	CASSSGGPRAAEQYF
NA	TRBJ2-1	TRBV11-3	TRBD1	TGTGCCAGCAGCGAACAGGGGGCCTCCTACAATGAGCAGTTCTTC	CASSEQGASYNEQFF
NA	TRBJ1-1	TRBV19	TRBD1	TGTGCCAGTAAGAGAGGAGCGACAGGGGGTAACACTGAAGCTTTCTTT	CASKRGATGGNTEAFF
NA	TRBJ1-1	TRBV7-9	NA	TGTGCCAGCAGCTTAGGGGGGGGCAGGAACACTGAAGCTTTCTTT	CASSLGGGRNTEAFF
NA	TRBJ1-1	TRBV2	NA	TGTGCCAGCAGTGAACTGGGACACCGGAACACTGAAGCTTTCTTT	CASSELGHRNTEAFF
once	TRBJ2-3	TRBV5-1	NA	TGCGCCAGCAGCTTCCAGGAAAAAACAGATACGCAGTATTTT	CASSFQEKTDTQYF
NA	TRBJ1-1	TRBV28	NA	TGTGCCAGCAGCTGGAGGGGCACTGAAGCTTTCTTT	CASSWRGTEAFF
NA	TRBJ1-1	TRBV19	TRBD1	TGTGCCAGTAGTATTAGGAGACAGGGAAACACTGAAGCTTTCTTT	CASSIRRQGNTEAFF
NA	TRBJ1-4	TRBV19	NA	TGTGCCAGTAGTATAAGGGAAGGGGGAACTGAAAAACTGTTTTTT	CASSIREGGTEKLFF
NA	TRBJ1-1	TRBV4-1	TRBD1	TGCGCCAGCAGCCGAGAGCGGACAGGACGGCGACGCACTGAAGCTTTCTTT	CASSRERTGRRRTEAFF
NA	TRBJ1-1	TRBV29-1	TRBD1	TGCAGCGTCGATACCGGGACAGGTGCTGAAGCTTTCTTT	CSVDTGTGAEAFF
NA	TRBJ2-6	TRBV4-2	TRBD1	TGTGCCAGCAGCCAGAAAGGGTGGACAGGGCCTGGGGCCAACGTCCTGACTTTC	CASSQKGWTGPGANVLTF